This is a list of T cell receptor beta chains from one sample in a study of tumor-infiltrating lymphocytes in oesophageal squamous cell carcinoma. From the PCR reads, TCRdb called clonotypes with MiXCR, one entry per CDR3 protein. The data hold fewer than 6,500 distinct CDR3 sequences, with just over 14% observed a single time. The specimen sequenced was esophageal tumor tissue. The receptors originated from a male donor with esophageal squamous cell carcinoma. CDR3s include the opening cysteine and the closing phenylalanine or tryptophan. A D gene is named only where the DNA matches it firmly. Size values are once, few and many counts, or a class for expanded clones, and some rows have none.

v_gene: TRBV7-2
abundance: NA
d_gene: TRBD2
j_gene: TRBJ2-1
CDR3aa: CASRKPLAGGAPSSYNEQFF
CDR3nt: TGTGCCAGCAGAAAACCACTAGCGGGGGGGGCCCCGAGCTCCTACAATGAGCAGTTCTTC

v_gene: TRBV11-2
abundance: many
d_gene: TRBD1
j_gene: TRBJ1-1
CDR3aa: CASSAWGGTETEAFF
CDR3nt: TGTGCCAGCAGCGCGTGGGGTGGGACAGAGACTGAAGCTTTCTTT

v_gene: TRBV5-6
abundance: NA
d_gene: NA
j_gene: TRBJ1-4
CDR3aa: CASSLNLGLREKLFF
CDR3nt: TGTGCCAGCAGCCTCAACCTAGGCCTCCGGGAAAAACTGTTTTTT

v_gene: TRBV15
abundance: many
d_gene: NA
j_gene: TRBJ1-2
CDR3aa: CATSRDSPGQLLAGYTF
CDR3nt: TGTGCCACCAGCAGAGATAGCCCAGGGCAGCTTTTAGCTGGCTACACCTTC

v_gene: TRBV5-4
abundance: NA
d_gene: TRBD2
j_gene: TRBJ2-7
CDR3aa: CASSFGGRSYEQYF
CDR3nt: TGTGCCAGCAGTTTCGGGGGGAGGTCCTACGAGCAGTACTTC

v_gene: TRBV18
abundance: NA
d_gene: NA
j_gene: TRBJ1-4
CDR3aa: CASSPPRGTFGEKLFF
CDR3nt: TGTGCCAGCTCACCACCAAGGGGAACCTTTGGGGAAAAACTGTTTTTT

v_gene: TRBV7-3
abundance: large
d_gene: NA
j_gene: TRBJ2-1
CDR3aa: CASSPKLAGNEQFF
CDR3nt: TGTGCCAGCAGCCCTAAGCTAGCTGGCAATGAGCAGTTCTTC

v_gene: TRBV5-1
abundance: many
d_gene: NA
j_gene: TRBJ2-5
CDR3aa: CASRLVLEETQYF
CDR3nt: TGCGCCAGCAGGTTGGTGCTGGAAGAGACCCAGTACTTC

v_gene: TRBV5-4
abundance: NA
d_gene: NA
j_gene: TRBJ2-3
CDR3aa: CASSLVGRATGELYF
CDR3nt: TGTGCCAGCAGCTTGGTCGGCAGGGCCACCGGGGAGCTGTATTTT

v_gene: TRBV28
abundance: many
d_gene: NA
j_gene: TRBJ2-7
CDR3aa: CASTPPWGRGHEQYF
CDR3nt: TGTGCCAGCACTCCCCCCTGGGGCAGGGGCCACGAGCAGTACTTC

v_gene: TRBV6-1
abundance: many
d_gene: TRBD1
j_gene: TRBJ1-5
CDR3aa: CASSPITGTGGQPQHF
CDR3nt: TGTGCCAGCAGTCCCATCACCGGGACAGGGGGCCAGCCCCAGCATTTT

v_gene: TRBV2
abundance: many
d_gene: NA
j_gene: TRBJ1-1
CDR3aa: CASNSPGQNTEAFF
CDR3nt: TGTGCCAGCAACTCCCCGGGGCAGAACACTGAAGCTTTCTTT

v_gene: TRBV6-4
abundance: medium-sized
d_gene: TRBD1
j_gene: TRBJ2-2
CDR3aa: CASSDSWTGDTGELFF
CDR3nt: TGTGCCAGCAGTGACTCCTGGACAGGAGACACCGGGGAGCTGTTTTTT

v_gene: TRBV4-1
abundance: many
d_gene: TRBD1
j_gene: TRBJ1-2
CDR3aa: CASSQVGQGPMGYGYTF
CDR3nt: TGCGCCAGCAGCCAAGTGGGACAGGGGCCCATGGGCTATGGCTACACCTTC

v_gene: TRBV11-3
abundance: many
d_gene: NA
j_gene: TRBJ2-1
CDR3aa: CASSIDLADYNEQFF
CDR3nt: TGTGCCAGCAGCATAGATCTGGCAGACTACAATGAGCAGTTCTTC

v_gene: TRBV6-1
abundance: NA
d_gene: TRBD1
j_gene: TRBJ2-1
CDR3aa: CATWDRDTDTQFF
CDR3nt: TGTGCCACCTGGGACAGGGATACAGATACGCAGTTCTTC

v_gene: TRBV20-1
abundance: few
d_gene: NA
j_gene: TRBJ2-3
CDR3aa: CSVSDRYTDTQYF
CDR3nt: TGCAGTGTCTCGGACAGATACACAGATACGCAGTATTTT